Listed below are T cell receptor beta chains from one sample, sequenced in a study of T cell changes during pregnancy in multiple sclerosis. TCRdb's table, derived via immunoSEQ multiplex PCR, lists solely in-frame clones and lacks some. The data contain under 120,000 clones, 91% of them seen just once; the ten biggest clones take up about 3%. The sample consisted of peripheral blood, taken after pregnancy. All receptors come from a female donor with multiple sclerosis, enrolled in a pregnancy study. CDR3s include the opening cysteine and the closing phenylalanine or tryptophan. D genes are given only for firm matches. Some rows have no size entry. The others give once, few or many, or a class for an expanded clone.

TGTGCCAGCAGTATCGACAGGGCCCCCCGGGGCTATGGCTACACCTTC CASSIDRAPRGYGYTF TRBJ1-2 TRBV7-9 TRBD1 NA
TGTGCCAGCAGCCAAGATGTTGGGACAGGGGTCCACGAGCAGTACTTC CASSQDVGTGVHEQYF TRBJ2-7 TRBV14 TRBD1 NA
TGTGCCAGCAGTGTCCAGGCGTCTAATTCACCCCTCCACTTT CASSVQASNSPLHF TRBJ1-6 TRBV6-1 NA NA
TGTGCCAGCAATAGCTGGAATGAGCAGTTCTTC CASNSWNEQFF TRBJ2-1 TRBV6-6 NA NA
TGTGCCAGCAGCCAAGGAAGGGGGTTCACCTACGAGCAGTACTTC CASSQGRGFTYEQYF TRBJ2-7 TRBV4-2 NA NA
TGTGCCTGGATTAAGGTGCGGGTTGGTGAAGCTTTCTTT CAWIKVRVGEAFF TRBJ1-1 TRBV30 NA NA
TGTGCCAGCAGTCAAACAGGGGATGCCACTGAAGCTTTCTTT CASSQTGDATEAFF TRBJ1-1 TRBV6-1 TRBD1 NA
TGTGCCAGCAGCGTAGGACTAGCGGGGGATACAATCCTTTTTGAGCAGTTCTTC CASSVGLAGDTILFEQFF TRBJ2-1 TRBV9 TRBD2 NA
TGTGCCAGCAGCCCTCCTGGACAAGGGGGCGGACTTCTGAACACTGAAGCTTTCTTT CASSPPGQGGGLLNTEAFF TRBJ1-1 TRBV11-1 TRBD1 NA
TGCAGCGTTCGGGACAGTTACTACGAGCAGTACTTT CSVRDSYYEQYF TRBJ2-7 TRBV29-1 TRBD1 NA
TGTGCCAGCAGTTTAAGGGGGCGCTCAGGCGAGCAGTACTTC CASSLRGRSGEQYF TRBJ2-7 TRBV27 TRBD1 NA
TGTGCCACCAGCGGGGGGTCGAACACCGGGGAGCTGTTTTTT CATSGGSNTGELFF TRBJ2-2 TRBV15 NA NA
TGTGCCAGCAGCGAGGGACAGGGGATCAACTATGGCTACACCTTC CASSEGQGINYGYTF TRBJ1-2 TRBV9 TRBD1 NA
TGTGCCAGCAGCTTAGCAGGGACAGGGATTCCCTATGGCTACACCTTC CASSLAGTGIPYGYTF TRBJ1-2 TRBV7-6 TRBD1 NA
TGTGCCAGCAGCGTAGCCCGGGACAGCGCGAACACCGGGGAGCTGTTTTTT CASSVARDSANTGELFF TRBJ2-2 TRBV9 TRBD1 NA
TGCGCCAGCAGCCAACCGGGGACACGCCGTGGAGGAGAGACCCAGTACTTC CASSQPGTRRGGETQYF TRBJ2-5 TRBV4-1 NA NA
TGTGCCAGCAGCCCACATCCCGTCAGGAACACTGAAGCTTTCTTT CASSPHPVRNTEAFF TRBJ1-1 TRBV7-9 NA NA
TGTGCCAGCAGCTTAGCCTGGGGCAGGCTGAACACTGAAGCTTTCTTT CASSLAWGRLNTEAFF TRBJ1-1 TRBV7-9 NA NA
TGTGCCAGCAGCGGGGCCCGACTTAGCCCCTCAACCCAGTACTTC CASSGARLSPSTQYF TRBJ2-5 TRBV5-4 NA NA
TGTGCCAGCAGCTCAAGGAGGTCTAGCGGACAAGAGACCCAGTACTTC CASSSRRSSGQETQYF TRBJ2-5 TRBV5-4 TRBD2 NA
TGCGCCAGCAGTCAATCGCCGGGACATAGATCATCGCCCCAGCATTTT CASSQSPGHRSSPQHF TRBJ1-5 TRBV23-1 NA NA
TGTGCCAGCATTCCAGGGGGGAGCACAGATACGCAGTATTTT CASIPGGSTDTQYF TRBJ2-3 TRBV6-1 NA NA
TGTGCCAGCAGTGAAGCGCGAGCTAGCGGGGACCAAGAGACCCAGTACTTC CASSEARASGDQETQYF TRBJ2-5 TRBV6-1 TRBD2 NA
TGTGCCAGTAGTAGCGCCGAGACTTACAAAGAGACCCAGTACTTC CASSSAETYKETQYF TRBJ2-5 TRBV19 NA NA
TGTGCCAGCAGCGTCCAATCCCAGGCAGATACGCAGTATTTT CASSVQSQADTQYF TRBJ2-3 TRBV9 NA NA
TGTGCCAGCAGCGTAGGCGGGGGCAGGACCACCGGGGAGCTGTTTTTT CASSVGGGRTTGELFF TRBJ2-2 TRBV9 NA few
TGTGCCAGCAGCCGCGGTCGCCTTGGCGGTTATGGCTACACCTTC CASSRGRLGGYGYTF TRBJ1-2 TRBV11-1 NA NA
TGTGCCAGCAGTGACTCTAGCGGGGGCACAGATACGCAGTATTTT CASSDSSGGTDTQYF TRBJ2-3 TRBV6-4 TRBD2 NA
TGTGCCAGCAGTTGGGACAGAACGAACACTGAAGCTTTCTTT CASSWDRTNTEAFF TRBJ1-1 TRBV27 TRBD1 NA
TGTGCCTGGAGTGTAGCGGGTCTAAGCGTCCTGACTTTC CAWSVAGLSVLTF TRBJ2-6 TRBV30 NA NA
TGTGCCAGCAGCGCGGGGACAGGGGACGAGCAGTACTTC CASSAGTGDEQYF TRBJ2-7 TRBV5-6 TRBD1 NA
TGTGCCAGCAGGAACTGGGGGGACCAGCCCCAGCATTTT CASRNWGDQPQHF TRBJ1-5 TRBV5-4 NA NA
TGCGCCAGCAGCCGTTTACCGGAAGCAGGCTCTGGAAACACCATATATTTT CASSRLPEAGSGNTIYF TRBJ1-3 TRBV5-1 NA once
TGTGCCAGCAGTTCCGACAGCCAGGAGTCCTACGAGCAGTACTTC CASSSDSQESYEQYF TRBJ2-7 TRBV6-6 NA NA
TGTGCCAGCAGCCCCTATGTCGGGTTGACAGCCAGCACAGATACGCAGTATTTT CASSPYVGLTASTDTQYF TRBJ2-3 TRBV7-2 NA NA
TGTGCCAGCAGCCGCCTCGGGAGCGGACCCTACAATGAGCAGTTCTTC CASSRLGSGPYNEQFF TRBJ2-1 TRBV27 NA NA
TGTGCCAGCAGCTTAGAAGGGACAAGACTGGGAACGAACACTGAAGCTTTCTTT CASSLEGTRLGTNTEAFF TRBJ1-1 TRBV13 NA once
TGTGCCAGCAGCTTGGTTGGTGGACAGGGATACGGCTACACCTTC CASSLVGGQGYGYTF TRBJ1-2 TRBV5-4 TRBD1 NA
TGTGCCAGCAGCTTAGACGGGAACTATGGCTACACCTTC CASSLDGNYGYTF TRBJ1-2 TRBV7-6 NA NA